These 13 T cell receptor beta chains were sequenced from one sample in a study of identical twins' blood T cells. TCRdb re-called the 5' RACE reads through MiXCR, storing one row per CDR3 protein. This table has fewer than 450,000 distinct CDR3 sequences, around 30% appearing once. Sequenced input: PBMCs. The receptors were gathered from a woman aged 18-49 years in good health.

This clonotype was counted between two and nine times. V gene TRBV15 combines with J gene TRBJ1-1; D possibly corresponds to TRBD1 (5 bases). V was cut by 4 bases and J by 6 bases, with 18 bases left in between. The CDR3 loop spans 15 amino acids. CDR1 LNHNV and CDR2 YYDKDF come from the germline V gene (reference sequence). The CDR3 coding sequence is TGTGCCACCAGCACATACGGGACTTCCCCCCCTGAAGCTTTCTTT. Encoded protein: CATSTYGTSPPEAFF.

The CDR3 here is CSAVTGTGNEQYF. DNA of the CDR3: TGCAGTGCTGTTACCGGGACAGGGAACGAGCAGTACTTC. V and J are TRBV20-1 and TRBJ2-7, with 9 bases that match TRBD1. This CDR3 contains 13 residues. Unmatched junction bases numbered 7, after V lost 5 bases and J lost 5 bases. Germline values: CDR1 DFQATT, CDR2 SNEGSKA (reference sequence).

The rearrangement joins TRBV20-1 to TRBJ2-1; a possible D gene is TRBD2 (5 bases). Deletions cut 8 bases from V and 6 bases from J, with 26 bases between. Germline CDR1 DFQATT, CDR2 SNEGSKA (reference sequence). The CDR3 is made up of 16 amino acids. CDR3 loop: CSHPVAGSQKFNEQFF. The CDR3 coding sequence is TGCAGTCACCCTGTAGCTGGGAGCCAGAAGTTCAATGAGCAGTTCTTC.

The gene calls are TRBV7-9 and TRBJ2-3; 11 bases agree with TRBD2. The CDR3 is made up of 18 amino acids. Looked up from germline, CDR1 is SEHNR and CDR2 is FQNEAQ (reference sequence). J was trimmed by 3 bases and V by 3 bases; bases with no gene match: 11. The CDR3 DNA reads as TGTGCCAGCAGCTTTCCCCCTCGACTAGCGGGAACTACAGATACGCAGTATTTT. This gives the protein CASSFPPRLAGTTDTQYF.

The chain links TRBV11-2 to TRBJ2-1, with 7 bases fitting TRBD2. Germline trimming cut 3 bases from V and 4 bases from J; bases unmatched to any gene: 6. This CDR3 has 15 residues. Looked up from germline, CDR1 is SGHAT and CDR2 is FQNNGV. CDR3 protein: CASSFEASGYNEQFF. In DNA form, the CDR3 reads TGTGCCAGCAGCTTTGAGGCTAGCGGATACAATGAGCAGTTCTTC. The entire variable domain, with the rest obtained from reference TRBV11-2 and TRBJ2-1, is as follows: EAGVAQSPRYKIIEKRQSVAFWCNPISGHATLYWYQQILGQGPKLLIQFQNNGVVDDSQLPKDRFSAERLKGVDSTLKIQPAKLEDSAVYLCASSFEASGYNEQFFGPGTRLTVL.

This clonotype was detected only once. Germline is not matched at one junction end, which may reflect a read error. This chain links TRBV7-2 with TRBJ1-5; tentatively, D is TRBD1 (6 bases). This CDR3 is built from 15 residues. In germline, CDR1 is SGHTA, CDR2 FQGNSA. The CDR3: CASSFVGQFYQPRHF. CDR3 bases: TGTGCCAGCAGCTTTGTCGGACAGTTTTATCAGCCCCGGCATTTT. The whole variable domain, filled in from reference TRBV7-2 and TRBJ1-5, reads GAGVSQSPSNKVTEKGKDVELRCDPISGHTALYWYRQSLGQGLEFLIYFQGNSAPDKSGLPSDRFSAERTGGSVSTLTIQRTQQEDSAVYLCASSFVGQFYQPRHFGDGTRLSIL.

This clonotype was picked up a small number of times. Written as DNA, the CDR3 is TGCAGTGCTAGAGATCTGTCGACAGGGATCCATGGCTACACCTTC. This gives the protein CSARDLSTGIHGYTF. The chain recombines TRBV20-1 with TRBJ1-2, with 7 bases aligning to TRBD1. Germline V gene sequence: CDR1 DFQATT, CDR2 SNEGSKA (reference sequence). This CDR3 has 15 residues. Trimming cost V 0 bases and J 6 bases; bases outside gene matches: 10.

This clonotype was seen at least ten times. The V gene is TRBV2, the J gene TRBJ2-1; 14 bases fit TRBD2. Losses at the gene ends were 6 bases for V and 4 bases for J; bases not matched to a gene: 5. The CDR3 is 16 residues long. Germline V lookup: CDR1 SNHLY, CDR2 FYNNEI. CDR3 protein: CASRGRLAGGYNEQFF. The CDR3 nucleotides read TGTGCCAGCAGGGGGAGACTAGCGGGGGGGTACAATGAGCAGTTCTTC.

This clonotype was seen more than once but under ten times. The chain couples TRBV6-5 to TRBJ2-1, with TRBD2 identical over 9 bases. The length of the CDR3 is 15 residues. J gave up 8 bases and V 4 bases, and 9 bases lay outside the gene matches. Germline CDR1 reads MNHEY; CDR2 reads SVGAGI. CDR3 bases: TGTGCCAGCAGTTCTTTCCTAGCGGGAACGGATGAGCAGTTCTTC. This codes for CASSSFLAGTDEQFF.

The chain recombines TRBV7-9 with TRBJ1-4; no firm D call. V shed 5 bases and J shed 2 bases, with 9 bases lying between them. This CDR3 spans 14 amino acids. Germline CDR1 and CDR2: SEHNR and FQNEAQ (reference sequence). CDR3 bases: TGTGCCAGCAGCGGAGGAAGGACTAATGAAAAACTGTTTTTT. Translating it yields CASSGGRTNEKLFF. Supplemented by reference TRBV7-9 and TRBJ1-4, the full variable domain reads DTGVSQNPRHKITKRGQNVTFRCDPISEHNRLYWYRQTLGQGPEFLTYFQNEAQLEKSRLLSDRFSAERPKGSFSTLEIQRTEQGDSAMYLCASSGGRTNEKLFFGSGTQLSVL.

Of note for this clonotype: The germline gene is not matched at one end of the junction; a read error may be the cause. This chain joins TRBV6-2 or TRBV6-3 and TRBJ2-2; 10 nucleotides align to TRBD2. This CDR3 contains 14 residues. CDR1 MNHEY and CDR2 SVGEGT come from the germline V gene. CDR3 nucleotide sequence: TGTGACAGCAGCCCCGGGACTAGCGCCGGGGAGCTGTTTTTT. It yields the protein CDSSPGTSAGELFF.

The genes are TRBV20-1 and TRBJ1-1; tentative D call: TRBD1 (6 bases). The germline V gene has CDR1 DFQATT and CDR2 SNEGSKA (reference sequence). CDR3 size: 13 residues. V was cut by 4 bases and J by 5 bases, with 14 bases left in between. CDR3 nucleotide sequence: TGCAGTGCTACAGGGACATTCAGGACTGAAGCTTTCTTT. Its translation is CSATGTFRTEAFF.

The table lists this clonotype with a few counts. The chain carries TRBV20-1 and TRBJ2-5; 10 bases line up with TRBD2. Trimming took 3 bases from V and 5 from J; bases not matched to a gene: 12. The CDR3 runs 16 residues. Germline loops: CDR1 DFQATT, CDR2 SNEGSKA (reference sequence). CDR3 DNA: TGCAGTGCTAGTCTCCTAGCGGGGGTCCTCTCCGAGACCCAGTACTTC. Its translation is CSASLLAGVLSETQYF.